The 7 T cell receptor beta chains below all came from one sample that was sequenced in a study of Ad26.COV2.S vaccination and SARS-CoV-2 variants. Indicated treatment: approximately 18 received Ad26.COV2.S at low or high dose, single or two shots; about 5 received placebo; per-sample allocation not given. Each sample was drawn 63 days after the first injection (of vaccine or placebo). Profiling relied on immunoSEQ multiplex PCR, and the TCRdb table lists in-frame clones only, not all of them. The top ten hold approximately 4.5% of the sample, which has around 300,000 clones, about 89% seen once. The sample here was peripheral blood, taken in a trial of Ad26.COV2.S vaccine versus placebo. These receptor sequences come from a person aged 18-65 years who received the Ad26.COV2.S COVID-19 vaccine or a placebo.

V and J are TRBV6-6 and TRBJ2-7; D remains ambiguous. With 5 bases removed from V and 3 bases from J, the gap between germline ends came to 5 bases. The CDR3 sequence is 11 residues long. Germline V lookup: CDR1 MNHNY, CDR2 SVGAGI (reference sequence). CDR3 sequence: CASSPNYEQYF. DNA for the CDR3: TGTGCCAGCAGTCCAAACTACGAGCAGTACTTC.

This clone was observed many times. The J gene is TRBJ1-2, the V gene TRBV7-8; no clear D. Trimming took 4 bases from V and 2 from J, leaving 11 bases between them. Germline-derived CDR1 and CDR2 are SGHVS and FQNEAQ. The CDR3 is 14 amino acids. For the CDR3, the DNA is TGTGCCAGCAGCTCGCTTAAGAGCAACTATGGCTACACCTTC. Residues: CASSSLKSNYGYTF.

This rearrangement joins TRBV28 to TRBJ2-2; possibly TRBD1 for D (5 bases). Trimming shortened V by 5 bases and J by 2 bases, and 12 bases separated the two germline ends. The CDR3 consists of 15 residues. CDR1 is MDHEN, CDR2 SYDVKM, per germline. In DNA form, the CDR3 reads TGTGCCAGCAGTCCCGGACACCTAAACACCGGGGAGCTGTTTTTT. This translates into CASSPGHLNTGELFF.

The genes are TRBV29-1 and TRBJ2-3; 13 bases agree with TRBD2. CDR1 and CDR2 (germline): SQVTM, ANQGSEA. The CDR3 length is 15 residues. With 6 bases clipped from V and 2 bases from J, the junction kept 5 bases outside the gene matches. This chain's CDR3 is CSVPGTSGITDTQYF. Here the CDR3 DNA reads TGCAGCGTCCCCGGGACTAGCGGGATCACAGATACGCAGTATTTT.

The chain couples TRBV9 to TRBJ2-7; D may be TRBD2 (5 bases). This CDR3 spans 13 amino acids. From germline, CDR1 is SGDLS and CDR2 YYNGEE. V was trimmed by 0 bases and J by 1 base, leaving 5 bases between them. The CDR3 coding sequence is TGTGCCAGCAGCGTAGCGGGGTCCTACGAGCAGTACTTC. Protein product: CASSVAGSYEQYF.

CDR3 nucleotide sequence: TGCAGTGCTAATGAGAGAGAGACCCAGTACTTC. It encodes CSANERETQYF. This rearrangement joins TRBV20-1 to TRBJ2-5; D not certain. Trimming removed 4 bases at V and 4 bases at J, with 7 bases between. The CDR3 contains 11 residues. The germline V gene encodes CDR1 DFQATT and CDR2 SNEGSKA (reference sequence).

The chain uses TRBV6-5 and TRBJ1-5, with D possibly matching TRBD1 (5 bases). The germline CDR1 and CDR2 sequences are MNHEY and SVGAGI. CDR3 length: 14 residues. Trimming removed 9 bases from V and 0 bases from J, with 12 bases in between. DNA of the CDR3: TGTGCCAGTGTCAGGGACTATAGCAATCAGCCCCAGCATTTT. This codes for CASVRDYSNQPQHF.